This is a list of T cell receptor beta chains from one sample in a study of graft-versus-host responses after intestinal transplantation. Their antigens are not known. Assay used: immunoSEQ multiplex PCR; TCRdb lists only in-frame clones, some missing. Of tens of thousands of clones detected, about 90% appear once; the ten largest clones hold over 0.55%. The specimen was unstimulated CD4+ T cells sorted from spleen or lymph node cells, collected before transplant. These receptors all come from a human donor who was the organ donor for an intestinal transplant. Both conserved end residues are trimmed from each CDR3.

V	CDR3
TRBV7-2	ASSWTGGDQPQH
TRBV6-4	ASSGGQTLGELF
TRBV4-2	ASSQGQGFVTEAF
TRBV5-1	ASRASGTYEQY
TRBV5-8	ASSLGAFGASTHTDTQY
TRBV5-1	ASKALLGTYEQY
TRBV9	ASTAGTSAIYEQY
TRBV10-3	AISPHMGGGYT
TRBV6-5	ASRGLALGDYEQY
TRBV28	ASSLTGSSYEQY
TRBV7-2	ASRYELSYNEQF
TRBV15	ATSLYRDSSYEQY
TRBV6-5	ASSPTRRSGEQF
TRBV7-8	ASSLPQYGRGAYEQY
TRBV15	ATSRDQGNYGYT
TRBV6-4	ASSWTSDTHTQY
TRBV27	ASSRAGTGRSNQPQH
TRBV28	ASIGASSYEQY
TRBV4-2	ASSNIAGGNTGELF
TRBV27	ASSLGALAANTGELF
TRBV9	ASSGDRGDEKLF
TRBV6-1	ASTSWSLITDTQY
TRBV5-1	ASSLFVQGRETQY
TRBV7-8	ASSPTPRSVVYNEQF
TRBV27	ASGLAGGRSYNEQF
TRBV18	ASSPPGLANTGELF
TRBV7-3	ASSRGLAGESEQF
TRBV4-1	ASSYRGDGNNEQF
TRBV10-1	ASSETPRGRTYEQY
TRBV6-4	ASIRDRGFTYEQY
TRBV28	ASSSLDSYYGYT
TRBV27	ASSFLRGHNEKLF
TRBV10-2	ASGQNTEAF
TRBV7-2	ASSLEPGGSYEQY
TRBV28	ASTTGLGRNEQY
TRBV6-1	ASSERLAGVNGQF
TRBV4-1	ASSQDRAYEQY
TRBV5-8	ASSFKGQGTDTQY
TRBV5-4	ASSLAGGYPYGYT
TRBV30	AWSGTSGRSSEQF
TRBV5-1	ASSGFGGRGPSTDTQY
TRBV5-1	ASATGTVFPEQY
TRBV5-4	ASSPDRGRANTGELF
TRBV6-1	ASGTSGQTTYTQY
TRBV5-4	ASSLGYLKWHHTEAF
TRBV4-1	ASKASGGYEQY